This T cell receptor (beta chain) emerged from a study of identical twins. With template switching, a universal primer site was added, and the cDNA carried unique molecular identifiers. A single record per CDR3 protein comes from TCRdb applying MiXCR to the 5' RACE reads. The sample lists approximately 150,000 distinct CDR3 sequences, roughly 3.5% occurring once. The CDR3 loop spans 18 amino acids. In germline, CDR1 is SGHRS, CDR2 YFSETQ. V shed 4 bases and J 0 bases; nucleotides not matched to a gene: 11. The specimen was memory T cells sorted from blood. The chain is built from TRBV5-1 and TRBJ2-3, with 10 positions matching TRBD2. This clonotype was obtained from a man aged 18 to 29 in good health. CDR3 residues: CASSKGLATGRSTDTQYF. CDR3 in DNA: TGCGCCAGCAGCAAGGGACTAGCGACCGGTCGGAGCACAGATACGCAGTATTTT. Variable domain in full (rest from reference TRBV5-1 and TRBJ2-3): KAGVTQTPRYLIKTRGQQVTLSCSPISGHRSVSWYQQTPGQGLQFLFEYFSETQRNKGNFPGRFSGRQFSNSRSEMNVSTLELGDSALYLCASSKGLATGRSTDTQYFGPGTRLTVL.